This TCR beta chain is from a study of T cell responses to AZD1222 COVID-19 vaccine. General study points: It was only a handful of AZD1222 recipients who were seropositive at baseline. The CD4 TCRs associated with vaccination extended across spike and predominated at 160-218 and 743-854. As reported, nearly half of all spike-specific TCRs target variant regions that are unmutated.

Assay used: immunoSEQ multiplex PCR; TCRdb lists only in-frame clones, some missing. The data show 75,000 to 100,000 clones, around 86% seen once. CDR1 is MNHEY, CDR2 SVGAGI, per germline. The CDR3 is 14 amino acids. V gave up 0 bases and J gave up 0 bases, with 3 bases separating them. For this clone: The antigen remains undetermined.

The chain combines TRBV6-5 with TRBJ1-5; D unclear. This specimen consisted of peripheral blood, obtained on day 0 of AZD1222 vaccination. This clonotype was sampled from an adult in good health. The CDR3 here is CASSYSNSNQPQHF. Here the CDR3 DNA reads TGTGCCAGCAGTTACTCTAATAGCAATCAGCCCCAGCATTTT.